Described below is a single T cell receptor beta chain sequence and its context. Its antigen is still unknown. This sample was included in a study of T cell responses to AZD1222 COVID-19 vaccine. Study-level information: Second-dose groups at about 4 or about 12 weeks were pooled. Study results and limitations: Clonal diversity was possibly underestimated; the donors were predominantly white British and more often female. Spike-specific TCR depth and breadth grew after two AZD1222 doses.

The CDR3 has 14 amino acids. The germline gives CDR1 SGHKS, CDR2 YYEKEE (reference sequence). Trimming left V 4 bases short and J 6 bases short, with 16 bases between. Sequencing used immunoSEQ multiplex PCR; TCRdb keeps in-frame clones, though not all of them. In the table there are over 140,000 clones, about nine tenths of which are singletons. This material consisted of peripheral blood, taken on day 0 of AZD1222 vaccination. The V call is TRBV5-5, the J call TRBJ1-2; a possible D gene is TRBD1 (5 bases). The receptor's source is an adult in good health. CDR3 protein: CASSTGGGFDGYTF. Here the CDR3 DNA reads TGTGCCAGCAGCACCGGTGGGGGATTTGATGGCTACACCTTC.